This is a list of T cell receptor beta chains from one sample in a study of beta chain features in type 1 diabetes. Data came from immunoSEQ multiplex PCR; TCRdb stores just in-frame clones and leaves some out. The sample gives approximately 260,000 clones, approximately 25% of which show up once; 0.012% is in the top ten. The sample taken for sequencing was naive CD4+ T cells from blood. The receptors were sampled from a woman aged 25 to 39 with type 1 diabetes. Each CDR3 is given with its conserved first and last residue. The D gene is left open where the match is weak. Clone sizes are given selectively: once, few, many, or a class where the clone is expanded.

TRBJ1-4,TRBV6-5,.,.,CASSYAATNEKLFF,TGTGCCAGCAGTTACGCGGCAACTAATGAAAAACTGTTTTTT
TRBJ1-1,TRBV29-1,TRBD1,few,CSVSKPKWTGGRMNTEAFF,TGCAGCGTTTCCAAGCCGAAGTGGACAGGGGGCCGGATGAACACTGAAGCTTTCTTT
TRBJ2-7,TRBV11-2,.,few,CASSLVFAYEQYF,TGTGCCAGCAGCTTAGTATTCGCCTACGAGCAGTACTTC
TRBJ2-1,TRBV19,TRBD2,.,CASRTRLAPGSEQFF,TGTGCCAGTAGGACCCGACTAGCTCCAGGAAGTGAGCAGTTCTTC
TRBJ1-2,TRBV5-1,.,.,CASSQENPFYGYTF,TGCGCCAGCAGCCAGGAAAACCCATTCTATGGCTACACCTTC
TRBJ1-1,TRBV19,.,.,CASRLNRNTEAFF,TGTGCCAGTAGATTGAACAGGAACACTGAAGCTTTCTTT
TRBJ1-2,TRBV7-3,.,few,CASSPGGGNGYTF,TGTGCCAGCAGCCCTGGCGGGGGTAATGGCTACACCTTC
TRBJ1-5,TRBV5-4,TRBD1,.,CASSMDRGDQPQHF,TGTGCCAGCAGCATGGACAGGGGCGATCAGCCCCAGCATTTT
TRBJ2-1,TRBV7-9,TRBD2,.,CASSPVAGGLNEQFF,TGTGCCAGCAGCCCAGTAGCGGGAGGGCTCAATGAGCAGTTCTTC
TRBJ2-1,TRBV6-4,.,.,CASSASASYNEQFF,TGTGCCAGCAGCGCGTCGGCTAGCTACAATGAGCAGTTCTTC
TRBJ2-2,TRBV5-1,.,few,CASSFANTGELFF,TGCGCCAGCAGCTTCGCGAACACCGGGGAGCTGTTTTTT
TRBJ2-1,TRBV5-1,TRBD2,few,CASTAGEVHEQFF,TGCGCCAGCACCGCGGGGGAGGTACATGAGCAGTTCTTC
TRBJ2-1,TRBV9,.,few,CASSVGGDPYNEQFF,TGTGCCAGCAGCGTAGGGGGGGACCCCTACAATGAGCAGTTCTTC
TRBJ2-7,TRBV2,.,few,CASRDNSSGNRYF,TGTGCCAGCAGGGATAACTCGTCGGGTAATAGGTACTTC